A single sample gave rise to the 21 T cell receptor beta chains below, sequenced in a study of OX40 agonist ivuxolimab in advanced cancers. The data were produced by immunoSEQ multiplex PCR, yet TCRdb's version contains in-frame clones alone and is incomplete. In the table there are about 35,000 clones, approximately 76% of which are singletons. The sequences come from CD4+ or CD8+ T cells sorted from blood, collected in a trial of the OX40 agonist ivuxolimab. These receptor sequences come from an adult with an advanced solid tumor such as melanoma, head and neck, liver or kidney cancer.

The V and J genes are TRBV5-1 and TRBJ2-1; TRBD2 aligns across 10 bases. This CDR3 is built from 16 residues. V lost 4 bases and J lost 5; bases outside the gene matches: 9. CDR1 and CDR2 from the germline V gene are SGHRS and YFSETQ. DNA of the CDR3: TGCGCCAGCAGCCCCGGGACTAGCGCTCTAAACAATGAGCAGTTCTTC. Translating it yields CASSPGTSALNNEQFF.

About this clone itself: The junction and the germline gene differ at one end; a read error may be behind it. The chain recombines TRBV10-3 with TRBJ1-6; 8 bases map to TRBD1. The CDR3 runs to 15 residues. Germline-derived CDR1 and CDR2 are ENHRY and SYGVKD. The CDR3 loop reads CASSSGTGGNSPLHF. CDR3 coding DNA: TGTGCCAGCAGTTCCGGGACAGGCGGAAATTCACCCCTCCACTTT.

The chain couples TRBV5-1 to TRBJ1-1; 7 bases agree with TRBD1. CDR1 is SGHRS, CDR2 YFSETQ, per germline. Trimming cost V 3 bases and J 1 base; bases outside gene matches: 9. The CDR3 sequence is 16 residues long. This CDR3 is CASSSTGSKANTEAFF. The CDR3 DNA sequence: TGCGCCAGCAGCTCGACAGGGTCGAAGGCGAACACTGAAGCTTTCTTT.

The chain joins TRBV2 to TRBJ1-5; D gene unclear. The length of the CDR3 is 14 residues. In germline, CDR1 is SNHLY, CDR2 FYNNEI. The V and J ends lost 6 bases and 6 bases respectively, with 15 bases between them. The CDR3 DNA reads as TGTGCCAGCAGCCCCGAAGGGCTGAGTCAGCCCCAGCATTTT. Protein sequence: CASSPEGLSQPQHF. The full variable domain, rest sourced from reference TRBV2 and TRBJ1-5, is EPEVTQTPSHQVTQMGQEVILRCVPISNHLYFYWYRQILGQKVEFLVSFYNNEISEKSEIFDDQFSVERPDGSNFTLKIRSTKLEDSAMYFCASSPEGLSQPQHFGDGTRLSIL.

The CDR3 DNA reads as TGTGCCAGCAGCACGACTAGCGGGGGGTTAGGTGAGCAGTTCTTC. Its translation: CASSTTSGGLGEQFF. The chain uses TRBV9 and TRBJ2-1; TRBD2 agrees at 13 bases. The CDR3 runs 15 residues. V lost 4 bases and J lost 9; bases outside the gene matches: 7. The germline V gene encodes CDR1 SGDLS and CDR2 YYNGEE.

The J gene is TRBJ1-5, the V gene TRBV6-5; TRBD1 matches 7 bases. The CDR3 runs 14 residues. J lost 6 bases, V lost 8 bases, and 10 bases had no gene match. In germline, CDR1 is MNHEY, CDR2 SVGAGI. The CDR3 DNA follows: TGTGCCAGCGGACAGGCCGGGTTCGGTCAGCCCCAGCATTTT. It yields the protein CASGQAGFGQPQHF.

This rearrangement joins TRBV9 to TRBJ2-3; 8 positions match TRBD2. The ends lost 0 bases at V and 1 base at J; junction bases unmatched: 7. This CDR3 comprises 17 residues. Looked up from germline, CDR1 is SGDLS and CDR2 is YYNGEE. The CDR3 DNA reads TGTGCCAGCAGCGTAGAACGGGGGGGCCACGGCACAGATACGCAGTATTTT. It is translated as CASSVERGGHGTDTQYF. Looking up the rest from reference TRBV9 and TRBJ2-3 gives the full variable domain: DSGVTQTPKHLITATGQRVTLRCSPRSGDLSVYWYQQSLDQGLQFLIQYYNGEERAKGNILERFSAQQFPDLHSELNLSSLELGDSALYFCASSVERGGHGTDTQYFGPGTRLTVL.

The chain recombines TRBV7-2 with TRBJ2-3, with 9 nucleotides matching TRBD2. Germline values: CDR1 SGHTA, CDR2 FQGNSA. The J segment lost 5 bases and the V segment lost 11 bases, leaving 26 bases of the junction unmatched. The CDR3 length is 19 residues. DNA for the CDR3: TGTGCCGACAGGCCCTTGGGTCTAGCGGGGTGGGGTACGGGAGATACGCAGTATTTT. It encodes CADRPLGLAGWGTGDTQYF.

A few counts support this clone. This rearrangement joins TRBV11-2 to TRBJ2-1; D possibly uses TRBD1 or TRBD2 (5 bases each). V was trimmed by 6 bases and J by 6 bases, leaving 15 bases between them. From germline, CDR1 is SGHAT and CDR2 FQNNGV. This CDR3 spans 14 amino acids. CDR3 nucleotide sequence: TGTGCCAGCAGTTTGCAGGGAGTCCCCAATGAGCAGTTCTTC. Protein: CASSLQGVPNEQFF.

The chain is built from TRBV29-1 and TRBJ2-1; the D call may be TRBD1 or TRBD2 (5 bases each). The germline gives CDR1 SQVTM, CDR2 ANQGSEA. The CDR3 contains 13 residues. The V end lost 4 bases, the J end lost 4 bases, and 11 bases lay between the germline ends. The DNA for the CDR3 is TGCAGCGTTGCGGGGACCCTTTACAATGAGCAGTTCTTC. Translating it yields CSVAGTLYNEQFF.

The chain has TRBV10-2 and TRBJ1-1; tentative D call: TRBD1 (6 bases). This CDR3 contains 14 residues. The germline V gene has CDR1 WSHSY and CDR2 SAAADI. The ends were cut back, 4 bases at V and 6 bases at J, with 15 bases in the middle. The CDR3 spells CASSGDIFSAEAFF. Here the CDR3 DNA reads TGCGCCAGCAGTGGGGACATTTTTAGCGCTGAAGCTTTCTTT.

The rearrangement links TRBV6-6 to TRBJ2-1; weak D call: TRBD1 (6 bases). The CDR3 runs to 14 residues. Germline V CDR1 and CDR2: MNHNY, SVGAGI (reference sequence). Trimming took off 6 bases at V and 5 bases at J, with 14 bases between the two ends. The CDR3 DNA reads TGTGCCAGCAGCCTCCCCGGGACAAACAATGAGCAGTTCTTC. This encodes CASSLPGTNNEQFF.

V usage is TRBV19 and J usage is TRBJ1-2; 7 bases are shared with TRBD1. Germline CDR1 LNHDA, CDR2 SQIVND (reference sequence). The J segment lost 4 bases and the V segment lost 4 bases, leaving 12 bases of the junction unmatched. This CDR3 has 16 amino acids. The CDR3 sequence: CASSSGTAGLLYGYTF. In DNA, the CDR3 is TGTGCCAGTAGTAGCGGGACAGCCGGACTCCTCTATGGCTACACCTTC.

This clone appeared a few times. The J gene is TRBJ2-6, the V gene TRBV27; tentative D call: TRBD1 (6 bases). V lost 10 bases and J 2 bases, leaving 15 bases between the germline ends. The CDR3 is made up of 15 amino acids. The V gene's germline CDR1 is MNHEY and CDR2 SMNVEV (reference sequence). CDR3 DNA sequence: TGTGCCACTAAAACAGGGAGTACTGGGGCCAACGTCCTGACTTTC. As protein: CATKTGSTGANVLTF. The variable domain in full, with the rest retrieved from reference TRBV27 and TRBJ2-6, is EAQVTQNPRYLITVTGKKLTVTCSQNMNHEYMSWYRQDPGLGLRQIYYSMNVEVTDKGDVPEGYKVSRKEKRNFPLILESPSPNQTSLYFCATKTGSTGANVLTFGAGSRLTVL.

The genes are TRBV5-1 and TRBJ2-1; D possibly matches TRBD1 or TRBD2 (5 bases each). Germline V gives CDR1 SGHRS, CDR2 YFSETQ. CDR3 length equals 20 residues. V was pared by 2 bases and J by 8 bases, with 32 bases between. The CDR3 protein is CASSFRGPQGPLGLRDEQFF. The CDR3 DNA sequence: TGCGCCAGCAGCTTCCGAGGCCCTCAGGGACCTCTGGGGCTAAGAGATGAGCAGTTCTTC.

The V gene is TRBV6-1, the J gene TRBJ1-6; 9 bases match TRBD1. The CDR3 loop spans 16 amino acids. Germline trimming cut 4 bases from V and 9 bases from J; bases unmatched to any gene: 10. CDR1 and CDR2 (germline): MNHNS, SASEGT. The CDR3 loop reads CASSGREGTGTSPLHF. As DNA, the CDR3 is TGTGCCAGCAGTGGGAGGGAGGGGACAGGGACTTCACCCCTCCACTTT.

The chain joins TRBV9 to TRBJ2-2, with no clear D. This CDR3 has 15 amino acids. V was pared by 0 bases and J by 1 base, with 7 bases between. Per germline, CDR1 SGDLS and CDR2 YYNGEE. The CDR3 bases are TGTGCCAGCAGCGTAGCCCTGAGGAACACCGGGGAGCTGTTTTTT. Translated: CASSVALRNTGELFF.

This clone was counted only a few times. This rearrangement joins TRBV27 to TRBJ2-7; 8 nucleotides align to TRBD1. J was trimmed by 6 bases and V by 3 bases; bases with no gene match: 13. CDR3 size: 16 residues. The germline V gene has CDR1 MNHEY and CDR2 SMNVEV (reference sequence). DNA for the CDR3: TGTGCCAGCAGTTTCTCGGGGAGGACAGGGTCCAGCGAGCAGTACTTC. Protein: CASSFSGRTGSSEQYF.

About this clone itself: Other DNA sequences in the same sample also yield this CDR3. This chain uses TRBV6-5 with TRBJ1-1; D not resolved. The CDR3 is 14 residues long. Trimming pared 8 bases from V and 0 bases from J, leaving 13 bases between. Germline lookup yields CDR1 MNHEY and CDR2 SVGAGI. The CDR3 DNA is TGTGCCAGCTCCTCGCCGGGCCTGAACACTGAAGCTTTCTTT. Translated, it gives CASSSPGLNTEAFF.

V usage is TRBV19 and J usage is TRBJ1-1; the D gene is possibly TRBD1 (5 bases). CDR3 size: 14 residues. Trimming took 3 bases from V and 6 from J, leaving 14 bases between them. CDR1 is LNHDA and CDR2 is SQIVND in the germline V gene (reference sequence). CDR3 DNA: TGTGCCAGTAGTATGAGGGACCTTAGGGCTGAAGCTTTCTTT. It codes for CASSMRDLRAEAFF.

This chain links TRBV6-1 with TRBJ2-7; the match to TRBD1 covers 9 bases. V shed 7 bases, J shed 4 bases, and the junction held 8 bases outside the gene matches. The CDR3 consists of 14 residues. Germline V gives CDR1 MNHNS, CDR2 SASEGT. Here the CDR3 reads CASMPGQGNYEQYF. As DNA, the CDR3 is TGTGCCAGCATGCCGGGACAGGGTAATTACGAGCAGTACTTC.